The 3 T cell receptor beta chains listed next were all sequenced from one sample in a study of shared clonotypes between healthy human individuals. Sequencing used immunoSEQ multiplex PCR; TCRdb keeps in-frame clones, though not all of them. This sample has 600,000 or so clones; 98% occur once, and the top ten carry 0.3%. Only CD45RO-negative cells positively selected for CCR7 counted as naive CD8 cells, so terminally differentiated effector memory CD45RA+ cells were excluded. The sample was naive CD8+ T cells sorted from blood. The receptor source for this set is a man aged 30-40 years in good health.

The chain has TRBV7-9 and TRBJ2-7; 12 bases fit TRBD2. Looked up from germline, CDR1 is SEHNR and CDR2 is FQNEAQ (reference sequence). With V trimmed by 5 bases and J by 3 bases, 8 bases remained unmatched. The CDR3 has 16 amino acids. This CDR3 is CASSHSLAGGHYEQYF. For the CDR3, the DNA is TGTGCCAGCAGCCACAGCCTAGCGGGAGGGCACTACGAGCAGTACTTC.

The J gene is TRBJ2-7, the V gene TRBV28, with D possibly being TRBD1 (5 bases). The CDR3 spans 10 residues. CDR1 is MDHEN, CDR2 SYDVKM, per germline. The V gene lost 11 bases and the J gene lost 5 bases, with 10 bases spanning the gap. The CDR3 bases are TGTGCCGTCAGGGCCCACGAGCAGTACTTC. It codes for CAVRAHEQYF.

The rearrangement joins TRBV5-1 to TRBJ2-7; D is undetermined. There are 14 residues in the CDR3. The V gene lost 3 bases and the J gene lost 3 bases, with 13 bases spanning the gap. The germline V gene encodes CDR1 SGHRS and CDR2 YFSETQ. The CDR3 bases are TGCGCCAGCAGCTATGGTGTCATAGACTACGAGCAGTACTTC. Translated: CASSYGVIDYEQYF. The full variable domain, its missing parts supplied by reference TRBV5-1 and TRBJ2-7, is KAGVTQTPRYLIKTRGQQVTLSCSPISGHRSVSWYQQTPGQGLQFLFEYFSETQRNKGNFPGRFSGRQFSNSRSEMNVSTLELGDSALYLCASSYGVIDYEQYFGPGTRLTVT.